These T cell receptor beta chains were read from a single sample in a study of blood T cell repertoires in COVID-19. TCRdb keeps only in-frame clones here, not all; method: immunoSEQ multiplex PCR. The table has 140,000 to 150,000 clones, 84% seen once; the top ten hold roughly two fifths. Sequenced sample: peripheral blood. All receptors come from a human donor in a cohort sampled during active COVID-19. CDR3s include the opening cysteine and the closing phenylalanine or tryptophan. A D gene is named only where the DNA matches it firmly. Size tells how often a clone was seen (once, few, many) or the class of an expanded clone, and some rows leave it out.

j_gene: TRBJ2-2; abundance: .; d_gene: TRBD2; v_gene: TRBV4-1; CDR3aa: CASSPREGAGANTGELFF; CDR3nt: TGCGCCAGCAGCCCAAGGGAGGGTGCGGGCGCAAACACCGGGGAGCTGTTTTTT
j_gene: TRBJ1-2; abundance: few; d_gene: TRBD1; v_gene: TRBV19; CDR3aa: CASSPNRGWGGYTF; CDR3nt: TGTGCCAGTAGTCCAAACAGGGGCTGGGGTGGCTACACCTTC
j_gene: TRBJ1-3; abundance: .; d_gene: .; v_gene: TRBV6-5; CDR3aa: CASSKDTYSGNTIYF; CDR3nt: TGTGCCAGCAGTAAGGACACATACTCTGGAAACACCATATATTTT
j_gene: TRBJ2-7; abundance: .; d_gene: .; v_gene: TRBV3-1/TRBV3-2; CDR3aa: CASSQGPYAGISYEQYF; CDR3nt: TGTGCCAGCAGCCAAGGCCCTTATGCGGGGATCTCCTACGAGCAGTACTTC
j_gene: TRBJ1-2; abundance: .; d_gene: .; v_gene: TRBV3-1/TRBV3-2; CDR3aa: CASSQSKRNYTF; CDR3nt: TGTGCCAGCAGCCAAAGTAAGAGGAACTACACCTTC
j_gene: TRBJ2-3; abundance: .; d_gene: TRBD2; v_gene: TRBV2; CDR3aa: CASTTGLAGATDTQYF; CDR3nt: TGTGCCAGCACCACCGGACTAGCGGGAGCAACAGATACGCAGTATTTT
j_gene: TRBJ1-2; abundance: .; d_gene: TRBD1; v_gene: TRBV18; CDR3aa: CASSPAGQGDYGYTF; CDR3nt: TGTGCCAGCTCACCGGCGGGACAGGGAGACTATGGCTACACCTTC
j_gene: TRBJ2-5; abundance: .; d_gene: TRBD1; v_gene: TRBV2; CDR3aa: CASSAQGVERETQYF; CDR3nt: TGTGCCAGCAGCGCACAGGGGGTAGAACGGGAGACCCAGTACTTC
j_gene: TRBJ1-2; abundance: .; d_gene: .; v_gene: TRBV19; CDR3aa: CASSIGGRRVDGYTF; CDR3nt: TGTGCCAGTAGTATAGGCGGCAGGAGGGTTGATGGCTACACCTTC
j_gene: TRBJ1-4; abundance: .; d_gene: TRBD1; v_gene: TRBV5-8; CDR3aa: CAIHRDRGLFF; CDR3nt: TGTGCCATCCACAGGGACAGGGGCCTGTTTTTT
j_gene: TRBJ2-1; abundance: .; d_gene: TRBD2; v_gene: TRBV6-2/TRBV6-3; CDR3aa: CASSPLRGLAGGLNEQFF; CDR3nt: TGTGCCAGCAGTCCACTCCGGGGACTAGCGGGAGGTTTGAATGAGCAGTTCTTC
j_gene: TRBJ2-7; abundance: .; d_gene: .; v_gene: TRBV6-2/TRBV6-3; CDR3aa: CASSYVRGYEQYF; CDR3nt: TGTGCCAGCAGTTACGTCCGGGGGTACGAGCAGTACTTC
j_gene: TRBJ2-3; abundance: .; d_gene: TRBD2; v_gene: TRBV7-2; CDR3aa: CASSLGLASDTQYF; CDR3nt: TGTGCCAGCAGCTTAGGACTAGCTTCAGATACGCAGTATTTT
j_gene: TRBJ1-2; abundance: .; d_gene: .; v_gene: TRBV5-1; CDR3aa: CASSLDFRGNYGYTF; CDR3nt: TGCGCCAGCAGCTTGGACTTCAGGGGCAACTATGGCTACACCTTC
j_gene: TRBJ1-2; abundance: .; d_gene: TRBD1; v_gene: TRBV5-6; CDR3aa: CASSFRRTGVLLYGYTF; CDR3nt: TGTGCCAGCAGCTTCAGACGGACAGGGGTCCTCCTCTATGGCTACACCTTC
j_gene: TRBJ2-1; abundance: .; d_gene: TRBD1; v_gene: TRBV7-7; CDR3aa: CASSTGTAAIDEQFF; CDR3nt: TGTGCTAGCAGCACCGGGACAGCGGCCATCGATGAGCAGTTCTTC
j_gene: TRBJ1-2; abundance: .; d_gene: TRBD1; v_gene: TRBV5-1; CDR3aa: CASSLTPGRGITEGYTF; CDR3nt: TGCGCCAGCAGCTTGACCCCGGGCAGGGGGATCACGGAAGGCTACACCTTC
j_gene: TRBJ1-1; abundance: .; d_gene: .; v_gene: TRBV9; CDR3aa: CASSVSPTPGDRTEAFF; CDR3nt: TGTGCCAGCAGCGTATCTCCGACTCCGGGTGATCGAACTGAAGCTTTCTTT
j_gene: TRBJ2-3; abundance: .; d_gene: TRBD2; v_gene: TRBV11-3; CDR3aa: CASSPGTSGGYTQYF; CDR3nt: TGTGCCAGCAGCCCCGGGACTAGCGGGGGGTATACGCAGTATTTT
j_gene: TRBJ1-1; abundance: .; d_gene: .; v_gene: TRBV7-2; CDR3aa: CASSPLDMRSTEAFF; CDR3nt: TGTGCCAGCAGCCCGCTGGACATGCGTAGCACTGAAGCTTTCTTT
j_gene: TRBJ1-4; abundance: .; d_gene: .; v_gene: TRBV11-3; CDR3aa: CASSPGGTNEKLFF; CDR3nt: TGTGCCAGCAGCCCCGGGGGGACTAATGAAAAACTGTTTTTT
j_gene: TRBJ2-1; abundance: .; d_gene: TRBD1; v_gene: TRBV4-1; CDR3aa: CASSPPGQSPYNEQFF; CDR3nt: TGCGCCAGCAGCCCCCCGGGACAGTCGCCCTACAATGAGCAGTTCTTC
j_gene: TRBJ1-1; abundance: .; d_gene: TRBD1; v_gene: TRBV27; CDR3aa: CASSPGTGTRGTEAFF; CDR3nt: TGTGCCAGCAGTCCCGGGACAGGGACCAGGGGCACTGAAGCTTTCTTT
j_gene: TRBJ2-5; abundance: .; d_gene: .; v_gene: TRBV7-2; CDR3aa: CASSLSSRGGGMYKTQYF; CDR3nt: TGTGCCAGCAGCTTATCGTCCCGCGGAGGAGGGATGTATAAGACCCAGTACTTC
j_gene: TRBJ2-4; abundance: .; d_gene: .; v_gene: TRBV5-4; CDR3aa: CASSDSSTGHRIQYF; CDR3nt: TGTGCCAGCAGCGACTCGTCTACGGGACACAGGATTCAGTACTTC
j_gene: TRBJ1-4; abundance: once; d_gene: .; v_gene: TRBV5-1; CDR3aa: CASSSDNGEKLFF; CDR3nt: TGCGCCAGCAGCTCGGACAACGGGGAAAAACTGTTTTTT
j_gene: TRBJ2-3; abundance: .; d_gene: TRBD2; v_gene: TRBV9; CDR3aa: CASTPGGSYTDTQYF; CDR3nt: TGTGCCAGCACCCCGGGAGGTTCCTACACAGATACGCAGTATTTT
j_gene: TRBJ1-3; abundance: .; d_gene: .; v_gene: TRBV11-1; CDR3aa: CASSFSTGGSGNTIYF; CDR3nt: TGTGCCAGCAGCTTTTCGACAGGTGGCTCTGGAAACACCATATATTTT
j_gene: TRBJ1-5; abundance: .; d_gene: .; v_gene: TRBV18; CDR3aa: CASSPTERGQPQHF; CDR3nt: TGTGCCAGCTCACCAACTGAGCGGGGTCAGCCCCAGCATTTT
j_gene: TRBJ1-2; abundance: many; d_gene: TRBD1; v_gene: TRBV5-8; CDR3aa: CASRPRTGGYDGYTF; CDR3nt: TGTGCCAGCAGACCGCGGACAGGGGGCTACGATGGCTACACCTTC
j_gene: TRBJ1-6; abundance: once; d_gene: .; v_gene: TRBV6-5; CDR3aa: CASSYQNSPLHF; CDR3nt: TGTGCCAGCAGTTACCAGAATTCACCCCTCCACTTT
j_gene: TRBJ1-1; abundance: .; d_gene: .; v_gene: TRBV19; CDR3aa: CASSRQEDTEAFF; CDR3nt: TGTGCCAGTAGTCGTCAGGAGGACACTGAAGCTTTCTTT
j_gene: TRBJ2-2; abundance: .; d_gene: .; v_gene: TRBV13; CDR3aa: CASSFITPTGTGELFF; CDR3nt: TGTGCCAGCAGCTTCATTACGCCCACGGGGACCGGGGAGCTGTTTTTT
j_gene: TRBJ1-1; abundance: .; d_gene: .; v_gene: TRBV18; CDR3aa: CASSQQGNTEAFF; CDR3nt: TGTGCCAGCTCCCAACAGGGGAACACTGAAGCTTTCTTT
j_gene: TRBJ1-3; abundance: .; d_gene: .; v_gene: TRBV5-1; CDR3aa: CASSFGLTGNTIYF; CDR3nt: TGCGCCAGCAGCTTCGGTCTAACTGGAAACACCATATATTTT
j_gene: TRBJ1-1; abundance: .; d_gene: TRBD1; v_gene: TRBV7-2; CDR3aa: CASSRIQGALNTEAFF; CDR3nt: TGTGCCAGCAGCCGCATACAGGGGGCCTTGAACACTGAAGCTTTCTTT
j_gene: TRBJ1-1; abundance: few; d_gene: TRBD1; v_gene: TRBV3-1/TRBV3-2; CDR3aa: CASSDRANTEAFF; CDR3nt: TGTGCCAGCAGCGACAGGGCGAACACTGAAGCTTTCTTT
j_gene: TRBJ2-7; abundance: .; d_gene: .; v_gene: TRBV11-3; CDR3aa: CASSWGDTGLYEQYF; CDR3nt: TGTGCCAGCAGCTGGGGAGACACGGGTCTATACGAGCAGTACTTC
j_gene: TRBJ2-1; abundance: .; d_gene: .; v_gene: TRBV9; CDR3aa: CASSVGQSSYNEQFF; CDR3nt: TGTGCCAGCAGCGTGGGCCAGAGCTCCTACAATGAGCAGTTCTTC
j_gene: TRBJ2-1; abundance: .; d_gene: .; v_gene: TRBV19; CDR3aa: CASRPLSSYNEQFF; CDR3nt: TGTGCCAGTAGGCCCCTTAGCTCCTACAATGAGCAGTTCTTC
j_gene: TRBJ2-2; abundance: .; d_gene: TRBD2; v_gene: TRBV6-2/TRBV6-3; CDR3aa: CASSYSLSSGGELFF; CDR3nt: TGTGCCAGCAGTTACTCTCTTTCTAGCGGTGGGGAGCTGTTTTTT
j_gene: TRBJ2-5; abundance: .; d_gene: TRBD2; v_gene: TRBV7-9; CDR3aa: CASSSTSGGQETQYF; CDR3nt: TGTGCCAGCAGCTCGACTAGCGGGGGGCAAGAGACCCAGTACTTC
j_gene: TRBJ2-2; abundance: .; d_gene: .; v_gene: TRBV14; CDR3aa: CASSQFTTGELFF; CDR3nt: TGTGCCAGCAGCCAATTTACAACCGGGGAGCTGTTTTTT
j_gene: TRBJ2-3; abundance: .; d_gene: TRBD2; v_gene: TRBV11-3; CDR3aa: CASSLGAGGRTDTQYF; CDR3nt: TGTGCCAGCAGCTTAGGAGCGGGAGGTCGCACAGATACGCAGTATTTT
j_gene: TRBJ1-6; abundance: .; d_gene: TRBD1; v_gene: TRBV27; CDR3aa: CASSPRGDNSPLHF; CDR3nt: TGTGCCAGCAGCCCCAGGGGGGATAATTCACCCCTCCACTTT
j_gene: TRBJ1-2; abundance: .; d_gene: TRBD1; v_gene: TRBV2; CDR3aa: CASSEHGTGDSYGYTF; CDR3nt: TGTGCCAGCAGTGAACACGGGACAGGGGACTCCTATGGCTACACCTTC
j_gene: TRBJ2-3; abundance: .; d_gene: .; v_gene: TRBV27; CDR3aa: CASRPLALTDTQYF; CDR3nt: TGTGCCAGCAGACCCTTAGCGCTGACAGATACGCAGTATTTT
j_gene: TRBJ1-2; abundance: .; d_gene: TRBD1; v_gene: TRBV19; CDR3aa: CASRDRVDYGYTF; CDR3nt: TGTGCCAGTAGGGACAGGGTTGACTATGGCTACACCTTC
j_gene: TRBJ1-2; abundance: once; d_gene: .; v_gene: TRBV4-2; CDR3aa: CASSQELRAWDGYTF; CDR3nt: TGTGCCAGCAGCCAAGAGTTGAGGGCATGGGATGGCTACACCTTC
j_gene: TRBJ1-1; abundance: .; d_gene: .; v_gene: TRBV4-3; CDR3aa: CASSQVQGNTEAFF; CDR3nt: TGCGCCAGCAGCCAAGTTCAGGGAAACACTGAAGCTTTCTTT
j_gene: TRBJ2-2; abundance: .; d_gene: .; v_gene: TRBV11-2; CDR3aa: CASSSPGITHGELFF; CDR3nt: TGTGCCAGCAGCTCTCCGGGGATAACGCACGGGGAGCTGTTTTTT
j_gene: TRBJ1-4; abundance: .; d_gene: TRBD1; v_gene: TRBV14; CDR3aa: CASSFAGTAEKLFF; CDR3nt: TGTGCCAGCAGCTTCGCCGGGACAGCCGAAAAACTGTTTTTT
j_gene: TRBJ2-2; abundance: .; d_gene: .; v_gene: TRBV18; CDR3aa: CASSPRQAGAGELFF; CDR3nt: TGTGCCAGCTCACCACGCCAGGCCGGGGCCGGGGAGCTGTTTTTT
j_gene: TRBJ2-1; abundance: .; d_gene: .; v_gene: TRBV6-5; CDR3aa: CASSLAAPDYNEQFF; CDR3nt: TGTGCCAGCAGTTTAGCGGCCCCCGACTACAATGAGCAGTTCTTC
j_gene: TRBJ2-2; abundance: once; d_gene: .; v_gene: TRBV7-3; CDR3aa: CASSRSGPNTGELFF; CDR3nt: TGTGCCAGCAGCAGGAGCGGGCCAAACACCGGGGAGCTGTTTTTT
j_gene: TRBJ1-6; abundance: .; d_gene: TRBD1; v_gene: TRBV9; CDR3aa: CASSASGTGVNSPLHF; CDR3nt: TGTGCCAGCAGCGCTTCCGGGACAGGGGTTAATTCACCCCTCCACTTT
j_gene: TRBJ2-2; abundance: .; d_gene: .; v_gene: TRBV7-2; CDR3aa: CASSLGSSVTGELFF; CDR3nt: TGTGCCAGCAGCTTAGGGAGTAGCGTAACCGGGGAGCTGTTTTTT
j_gene: TRBJ1-1; abundance: .; d_gene: .; v_gene: TRBV29-1; CDR3aa: CSVDGQMNTEAFF; CDR3nt: TGCAGCGTTGACGGACAAATGAACACTGAAGCTTTCTTT
j_gene: TRBJ2-1; abundance: .; d_gene: TRBD1; v_gene: TRBV7-3; CDR3aa: CASSSDRGLSYNEQFF; CDR3nt: TGTGCCAGCAGCTCCGACAGGGGGCTGTCCTACAATGAGCAGTTCTTC